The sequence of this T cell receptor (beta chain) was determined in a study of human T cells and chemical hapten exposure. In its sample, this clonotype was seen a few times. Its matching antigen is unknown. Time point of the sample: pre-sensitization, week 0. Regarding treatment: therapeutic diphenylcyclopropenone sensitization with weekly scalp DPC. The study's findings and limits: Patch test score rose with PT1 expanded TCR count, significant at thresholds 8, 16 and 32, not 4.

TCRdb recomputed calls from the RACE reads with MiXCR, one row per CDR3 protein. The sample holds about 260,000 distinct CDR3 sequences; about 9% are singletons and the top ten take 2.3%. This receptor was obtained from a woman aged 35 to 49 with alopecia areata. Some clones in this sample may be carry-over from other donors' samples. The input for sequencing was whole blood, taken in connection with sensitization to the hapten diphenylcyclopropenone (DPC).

CDR3 bases: TGTGCCAGCGTGGGGCGGAATAATGAAAAACTGTTTTTT. Residues: CASVGRNNEKLFF. The J gene is TRBJ1-4, the V gene TRBV28; D might be TRBD1 (5 bases). CDR3 length: 13 residues. The germline V gene has CDR1 MDHEN and CDR2 SYDVKM. The V gene lost 8 bases and the J gene lost 4 bases, with 11 bases spanning the gap.